These 3 T cell receptor beta chains were all obtained from the same sample, sequenced in a study of T cells in Graves' hyperthyroidism and ophthalmopathy. TCR beta CDR3 sequences were amplified from RNA transcripts. A set of HTBI primers served as the primers for a first-round RT-PCR of the TCR CDR3. Using its own MiXCR run on the multiplex PCR reads, TCRdb lists one record per CDR3 protein. The sample consists of 300,000 to 400,000 distinct CDR3 sequences, roughly 23% of them appearing once. The sample taken for sequencing was blood. The receptors originated from a woman between 50 and 59 years old with Graves' hyperthyroidism.

This clonotype was seen repeatedly, ten times or more. The gene calls are TRBV12-3 or TRBV12-4 and TRBJ2-5; 7 nucleotides align to TRBD1. The CDR3 has 14 residues. J was trimmed by 2 bases and V by 7 bases; bases with no gene match: 7. CDR3 sequence: CASTETGRQETQYF. The CDR3 bases are TGTGCCAGCACTGAGACAGGGCGTCAAGAGACCCAGTACTTC.

The sample holds many counts of this clonotype. The chain joins TRBV20-1 to TRBJ2-5; 8 bases align to TRBD2. The CDR3 extends over 14 amino acids. Germline V gene sequence: CDR1 DFQATT, CDR2 SNEGSKA (reference sequence). Germline trimming cut 5 bases from V and 2 bases from J; bases unmatched to any gene: 7. As DNA, the CDR3 is TGCAGTGCTTCGCCGGGGGGGCGACAAGAGACCCAGTACTTC. Amino acids: CSASPGGRQETQYF.

The table lists this clonotype with many counts. CDR3 region: CASRIPANSPLHF. Written as DNA, the CDR3 is TGTGCCAGCAGAATCCCTGCGAATTCACCCCTCCACTTT. The J gene is TRBJ1-6, the V gene TRBV28; D gene ambiguous. V lost 6 bases and J lost 7, with 10 bases in between. The CDR3 loop spans 13 amino acids. CDR1 and CDR2 from the germline V gene are MDHEN and SYDVKM. Full variable domain (rest looked up from reference TRBV28 and TRBJ1-6): DVKVTQSSRYLVKRTGEKVFLECVQDMDHENMFWYRQDPGLGLRLIYFSYDVKMKEKGDIPEGYSVSREKKERFSLILESASTNQTSMYLCASRIPANSPLHFGNGTRLTVT.